This TCR beta chain was documented in a study of T cell responses to AZD1222 COVID-19 vaccine. Overall study findings and caveats: Only 5 or 6 people who got AZD1222 tested seropositive at baseline.

Of note for this clone: The antigen is undetermined.

Profiling relied on immunoSEQ multiplex PCR, and the TCRdb table lists in-frame clones only, not all of them. Of roughly 150,000 clones in the sample, roughly 92% were seen once. Trimming cost V 1 base and J 2 bases, with 9 bases left between them. This CDR3 spans 13 amino acids. Germline V CDR1 and CDR2: GTSNPN, SVGIG (reference sequence). The input for sequencing was peripheral blood, taken on day 0 of AZD1222 vaccination. This sequence was found in an adult in good health. The V gene is TRBV30, the J gene TRBJ2-7; D tentatively reads TRBD1 or TRBD2 (5 bases each). The CDR3, as DNA: TGTGCCTGGAGTGGAGGGGATGCCTACGAGCAGTACTTC. This sequence encodes CAWSGGDAYEQYF.